The clone carrying this T cell receptor beta chain showed up just once. Germline is not matched at one junction end, which may reflect a read error. This sample is drawn from a study of cytomegalovirus exposure and HLA in healthy donors. Primers: 60 Vbeta forward and 13 Jbeta reverse. Clones were sequenced by immunoSEQ multiplex PCR, and TCRdb holds only the in-frame ones, with some missing. Of about 190,000 clones listed, around 86% were seen once; the top ten hold roughly 6.3%. From germline, CDR1 is SNHLY and CDR2 FYNNEI. CDR3 length: 14 residues. The sequencing sample was made of PBMCs. The receptor comes from a man between 40 and 49 years old in good health and CMV-seropositive. The chain is built from TRBV2 and TRBJ1-6, with 9 bases aligning to TRBD1. The CDR3 DNA follows: TGTGCCAGCAGCCCTGGACAGGGGAATTTACCCCTCCACTTT. It translates to CASSPGQGNLPLHF.